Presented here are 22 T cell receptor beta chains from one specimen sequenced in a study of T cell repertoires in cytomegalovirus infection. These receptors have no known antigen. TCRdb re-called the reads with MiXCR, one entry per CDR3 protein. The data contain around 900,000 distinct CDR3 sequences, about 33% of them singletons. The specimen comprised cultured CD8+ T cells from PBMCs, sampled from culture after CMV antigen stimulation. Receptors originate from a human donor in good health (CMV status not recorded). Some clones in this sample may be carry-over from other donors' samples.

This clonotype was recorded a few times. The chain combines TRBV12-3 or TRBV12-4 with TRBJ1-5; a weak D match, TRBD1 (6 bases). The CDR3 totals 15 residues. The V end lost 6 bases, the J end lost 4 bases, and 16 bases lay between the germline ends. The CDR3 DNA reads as TGTGCCAGCAGGCGTAACAGGGCCGGGAATCAGCCCCAGCATTTT. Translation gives CASRRNRAGNQPQHF.

The DNA for the CDR3 is TGTGCCAGCAGTACCAGGCCGGCTTCCTACAATGAGCAGTTCTTC. This sequence encodes CASSTRPASYNEQFF. This chain uses TRBV7-6 with TRBJ2-1; no firm D call. The CDR3 spans 15 residues. The germline CDR1 and CDR2 sequences are SGHVS and FNYEAQ. V lost 6 bases and J 1 base, leaving 13 bases between the germline ends.

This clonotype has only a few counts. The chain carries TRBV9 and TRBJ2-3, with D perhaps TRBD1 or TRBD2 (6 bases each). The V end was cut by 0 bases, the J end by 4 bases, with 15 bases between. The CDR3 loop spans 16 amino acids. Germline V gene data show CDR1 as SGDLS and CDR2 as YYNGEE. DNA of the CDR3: TGTGCCAGCAGCGTAGGAAACGGGGGCCCCGCAGATACGCAGTATTTT. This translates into CASSVGNGGPADTQYF. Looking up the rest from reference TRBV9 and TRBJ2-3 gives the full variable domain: DSGVTQTPKHLITATGQRVTLRCSPRSGDLSVYWYQQSLDQGLQFLIQYYNGEERAKGNILERFSAQQFPDLHSELNLSSLELGDSALYFCASSVGNGGPADTQYFGPGTRLTVL.

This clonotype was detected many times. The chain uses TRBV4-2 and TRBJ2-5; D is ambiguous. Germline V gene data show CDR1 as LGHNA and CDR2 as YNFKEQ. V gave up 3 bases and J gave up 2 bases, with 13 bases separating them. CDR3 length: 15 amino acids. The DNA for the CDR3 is TGTGCCAGCAGCCAGGAAGACGTACGGCAAGAGACCCAGTACTTC. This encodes CASSQEDVRQETQYF.

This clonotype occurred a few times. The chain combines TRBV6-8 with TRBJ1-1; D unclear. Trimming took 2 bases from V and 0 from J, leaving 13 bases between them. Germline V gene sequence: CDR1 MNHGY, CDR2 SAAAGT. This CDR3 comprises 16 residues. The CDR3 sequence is CASSYIGDPVNTEAFF. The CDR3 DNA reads TGTGCCAGCAGTTACATTGGCGACCCCGTGAACACTGAAGCTTTCTTT.

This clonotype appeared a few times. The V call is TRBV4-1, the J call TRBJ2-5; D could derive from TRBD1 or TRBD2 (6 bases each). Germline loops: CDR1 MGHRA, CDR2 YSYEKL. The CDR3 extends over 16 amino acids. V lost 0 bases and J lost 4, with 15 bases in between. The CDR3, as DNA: TGCGCCAGCAGCCAAGAGGGGGTACGGGGGCCAGAGACCCAGTACTTC. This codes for CASSQEGVRGPETQYF.

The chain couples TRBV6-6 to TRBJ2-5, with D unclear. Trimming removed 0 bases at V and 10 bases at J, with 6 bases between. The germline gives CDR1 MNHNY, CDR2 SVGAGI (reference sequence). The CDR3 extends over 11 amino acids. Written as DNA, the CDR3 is TGTGCCAGCAGTTACTCCTCCGACCAGTACTTC. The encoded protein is CASSYSSDQYF.

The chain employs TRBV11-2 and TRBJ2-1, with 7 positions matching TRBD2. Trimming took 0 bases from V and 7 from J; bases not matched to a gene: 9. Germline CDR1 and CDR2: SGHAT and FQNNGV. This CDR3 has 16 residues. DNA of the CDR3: TGTGCCAGCAGCTTAGATACTAGCGTATTGAGGAATGAGCAGTTCTTC. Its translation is CASSLDTSVLRNEQFF.

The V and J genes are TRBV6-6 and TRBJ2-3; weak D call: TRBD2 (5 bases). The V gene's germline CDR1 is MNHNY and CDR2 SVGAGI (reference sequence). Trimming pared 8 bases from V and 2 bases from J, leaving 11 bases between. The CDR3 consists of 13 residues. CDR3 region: CASGPADTDTQYF. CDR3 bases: TGTGCCAGCGGGCCAGCGGACACAGATACGCAGTATTTT.

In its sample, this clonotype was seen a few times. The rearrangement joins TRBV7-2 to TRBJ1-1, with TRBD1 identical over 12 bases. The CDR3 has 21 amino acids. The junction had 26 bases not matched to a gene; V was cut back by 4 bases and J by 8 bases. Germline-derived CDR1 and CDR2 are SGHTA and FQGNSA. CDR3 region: CASSWFRDRGQGGQWISEAFF. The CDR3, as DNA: TGTGCCAGCAGCTGGTTCCGGGACAGGGGGCAGGGAGGGCAGTGGATTTCGGAAGCTTTCTTT.

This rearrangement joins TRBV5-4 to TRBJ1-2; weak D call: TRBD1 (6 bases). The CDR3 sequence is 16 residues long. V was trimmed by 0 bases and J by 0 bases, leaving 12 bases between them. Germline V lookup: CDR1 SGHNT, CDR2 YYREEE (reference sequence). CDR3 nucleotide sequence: TGTGCCAGCAGCTTGGCGGCAGGGGACCCTAACTATGGCTACACCTTC. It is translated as CASSLAAGDPNYGYTF.

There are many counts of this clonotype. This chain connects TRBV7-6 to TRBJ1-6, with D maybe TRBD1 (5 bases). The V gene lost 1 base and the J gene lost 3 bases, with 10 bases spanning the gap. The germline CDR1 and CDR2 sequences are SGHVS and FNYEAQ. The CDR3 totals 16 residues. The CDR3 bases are TGTGCCAGCAGCTTAGGACAGCATCTCTATAATTCACCCCTCCACTTT. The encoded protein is CASSLGQHLYNSPLHF.

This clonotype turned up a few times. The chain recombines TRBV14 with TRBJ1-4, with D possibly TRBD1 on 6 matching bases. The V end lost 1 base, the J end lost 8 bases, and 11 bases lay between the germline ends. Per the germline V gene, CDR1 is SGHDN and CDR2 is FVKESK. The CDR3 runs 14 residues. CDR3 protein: CASSQVQGREKLFF. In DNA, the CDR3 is TGTGCCAGCAGCCAAGTCCAGGGGAGGGAAAAACTGTTTTTT.

The CDR3 spells CASSAGQGSFIYEQYF. The DNA of the CDR3 is TGCGCCAGCAGCGCCGGACAGGGAAGTTTTATTTACGAGCAGTACTTC. This chain links TRBV4-1 with TRBJ2-7; 8 bases agree with TRBD1. With 5 bases clipped from V and 4 bases from J, the junction kept 13 bases outside the gene matches. This CDR3 has 16 amino acids. Germline V CDR1 and CDR2: MGHRA, YSYEKL.

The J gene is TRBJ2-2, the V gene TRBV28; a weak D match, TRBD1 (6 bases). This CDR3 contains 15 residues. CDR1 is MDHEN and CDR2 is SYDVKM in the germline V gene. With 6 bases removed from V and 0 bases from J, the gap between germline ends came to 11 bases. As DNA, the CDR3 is TGTGCCAGCAGAAAAGGACAGACGAACACCGGGGAGCTGTTTTTT. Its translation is CASRKGQTNTGELFF.

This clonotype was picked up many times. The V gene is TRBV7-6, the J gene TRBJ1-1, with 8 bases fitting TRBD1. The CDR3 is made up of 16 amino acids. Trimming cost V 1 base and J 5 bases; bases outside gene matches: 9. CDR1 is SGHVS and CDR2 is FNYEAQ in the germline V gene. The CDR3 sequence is CASSLGTGKDGTEAFF. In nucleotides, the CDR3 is TGTGCCAGCAGCTTAGGGACAGGGAAAGATGGGACTGAAGCTTTCTTT.

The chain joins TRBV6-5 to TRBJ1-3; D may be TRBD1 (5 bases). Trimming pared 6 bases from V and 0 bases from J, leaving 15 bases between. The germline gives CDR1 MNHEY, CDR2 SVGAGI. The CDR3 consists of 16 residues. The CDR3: CASSLNFRDSGNTIYF. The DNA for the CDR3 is TGTGCCAGCAGCCTAAACTTCAGGGACTCTGGAAACACCATATATTTT.

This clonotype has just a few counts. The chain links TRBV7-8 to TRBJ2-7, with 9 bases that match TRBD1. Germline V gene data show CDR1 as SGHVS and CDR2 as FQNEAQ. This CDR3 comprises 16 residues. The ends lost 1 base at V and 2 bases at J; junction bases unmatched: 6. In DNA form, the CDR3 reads TGTGCCAGCAGCTTAGGGGGCGGGACAGGGACCTACGAGCAGTACGTC. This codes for CASSLGGGTGTYEQYV.

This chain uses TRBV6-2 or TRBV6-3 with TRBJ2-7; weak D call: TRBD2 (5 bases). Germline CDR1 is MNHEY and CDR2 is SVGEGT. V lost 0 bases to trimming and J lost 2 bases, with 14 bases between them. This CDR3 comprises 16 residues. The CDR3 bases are TGTGCCAGCAGTTACTCTACCCGGGATCCCCCCTACGAGCAGTACTTC. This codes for CASSYSTRDPPYEQYF.

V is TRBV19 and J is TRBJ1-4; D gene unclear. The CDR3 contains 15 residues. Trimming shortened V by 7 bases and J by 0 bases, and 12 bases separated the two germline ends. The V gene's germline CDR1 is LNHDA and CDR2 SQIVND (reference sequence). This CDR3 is CASTPHTATNEKLFF. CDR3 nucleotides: TGTGCCAGTACCCCCCACACAGCAACTAATGAAAAACTGTTTTTT.

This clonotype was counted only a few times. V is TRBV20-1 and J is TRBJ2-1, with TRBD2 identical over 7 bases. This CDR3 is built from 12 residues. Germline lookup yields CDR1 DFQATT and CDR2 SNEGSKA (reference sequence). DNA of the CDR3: TGCAGCGGTGGGACTAATTTTGCTGAGCAGTTCTTC. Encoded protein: CSGGTNFAEQFF.

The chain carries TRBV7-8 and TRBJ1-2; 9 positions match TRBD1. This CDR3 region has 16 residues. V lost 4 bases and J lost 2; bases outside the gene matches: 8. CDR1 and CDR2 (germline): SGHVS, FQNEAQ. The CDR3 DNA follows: TGTGCCAGCAGCTCTTACACAGGGGGCCCGAACTATGGCTACACCTTC. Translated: CASSSYTGGPNYGYTF.